This T cell receptor beta chain emerged from a study of blood T cell repertoires in COVID-19. Overall study context: The United States, Italy and Spain provided the acute and convalescent COVID-19 samples. In each case, the material was cDNA or gDNA derived from T cells, B-cell-depleted T cells, or PBMCs.

Germline lookup yields CDR1 MGHRA and CDR2 YSYEKL. The CDR3 runs to 14 residues. V was clipped by 1 base and J by 2 bases, with 8 bases between them. Sequenced by immunoSEQ multiplex PCR; TCRdb stores in-frame clones only, minus some. The sample lists around 200,000 clones; 80% to 85% were seen once. Sequenced input: peripheral blood. V usage is TRBV4-1 and J usage is TRBJ1-2; D gene ambiguous. The sequence was obtained from a man aged 50-59 years with active or convalescent COVID-19. CDR3 region: CASSQATVNYGYTF. In nucleotides, the CDR3 is TGCGCCAGCAGCCAAGCGACTGTGAACTATGGCTACACCTTC.